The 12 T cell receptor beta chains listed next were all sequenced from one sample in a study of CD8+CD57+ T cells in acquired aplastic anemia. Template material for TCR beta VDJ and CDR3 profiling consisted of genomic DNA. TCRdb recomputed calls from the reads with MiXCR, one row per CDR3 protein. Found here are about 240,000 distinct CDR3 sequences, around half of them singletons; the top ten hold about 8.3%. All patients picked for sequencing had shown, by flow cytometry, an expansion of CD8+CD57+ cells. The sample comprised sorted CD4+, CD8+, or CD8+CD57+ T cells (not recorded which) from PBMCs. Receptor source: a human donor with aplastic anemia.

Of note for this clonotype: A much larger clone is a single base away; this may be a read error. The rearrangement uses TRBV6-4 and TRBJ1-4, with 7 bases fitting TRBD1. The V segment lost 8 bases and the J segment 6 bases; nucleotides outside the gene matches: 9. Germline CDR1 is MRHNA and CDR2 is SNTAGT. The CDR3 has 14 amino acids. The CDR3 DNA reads TGTGCCAGCGGTACCCGACAGGGAGATGAAAAACTGTTTTTT. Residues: CASGTRQGDEKLFF.

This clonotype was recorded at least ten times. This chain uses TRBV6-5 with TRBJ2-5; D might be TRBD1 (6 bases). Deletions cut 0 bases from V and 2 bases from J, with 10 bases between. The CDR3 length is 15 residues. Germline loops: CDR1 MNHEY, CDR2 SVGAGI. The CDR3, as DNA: TGTGCCAGCAGTTACTCTGGGGGCACACAAGAGACCCAGTACTTC. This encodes CASSYSGGTQETQYF.

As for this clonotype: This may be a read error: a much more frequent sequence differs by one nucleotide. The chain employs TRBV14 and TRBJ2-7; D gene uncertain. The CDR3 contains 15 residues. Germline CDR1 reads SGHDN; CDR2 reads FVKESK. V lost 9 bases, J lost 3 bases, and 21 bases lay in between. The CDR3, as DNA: TGTGCCAGTAGTTCGAGCTTCTACCCCGTCTACGAGCAGTACTTC. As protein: CASSSSFYPVYEQYF.

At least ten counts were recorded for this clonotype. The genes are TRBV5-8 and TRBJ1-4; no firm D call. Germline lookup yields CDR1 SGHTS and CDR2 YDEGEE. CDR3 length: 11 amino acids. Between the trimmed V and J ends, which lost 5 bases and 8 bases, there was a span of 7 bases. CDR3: CASRVSEKLFF. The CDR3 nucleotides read TGTGCCAGCAGGGTCTCGGAAAAACTGTTTTTT. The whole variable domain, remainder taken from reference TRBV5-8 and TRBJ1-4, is EAGVTQSPTHLIKTRGQQATLRCSPISGHTSVYWYQQALGLGLQFLLWYDEGEERNRGNFPPRFSGRQFPNYSSELNVNALELEDSALYLCASRVSEKLFFGSGTQLSVL.

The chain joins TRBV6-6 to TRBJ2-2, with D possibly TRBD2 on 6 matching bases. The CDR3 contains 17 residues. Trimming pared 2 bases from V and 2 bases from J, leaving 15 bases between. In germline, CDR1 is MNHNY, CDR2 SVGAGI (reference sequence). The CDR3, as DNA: TGTGCCAGCAGTTACCTTGGGGGACTCCCCAACACCGGGGAGCTGTTTTTT. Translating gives CASSYLGGLPNTGELFF.

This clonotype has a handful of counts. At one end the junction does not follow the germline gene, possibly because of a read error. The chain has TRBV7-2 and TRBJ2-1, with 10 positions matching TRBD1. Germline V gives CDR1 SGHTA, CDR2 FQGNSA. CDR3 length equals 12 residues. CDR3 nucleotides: TGTGCCAGCAACCGGGACAGGGGTGAGGAGTTCTTC. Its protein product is CASNRDRGEEFF.

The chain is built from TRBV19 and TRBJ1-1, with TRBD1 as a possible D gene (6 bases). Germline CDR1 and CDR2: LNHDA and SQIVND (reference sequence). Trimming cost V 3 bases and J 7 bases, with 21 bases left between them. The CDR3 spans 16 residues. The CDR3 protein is CASSIGPTQGSIEAFF. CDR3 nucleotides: TGTGCCAGTAGTATCGGGCCGACACAGGGCTCGATTGAAGCTTTCTTT.

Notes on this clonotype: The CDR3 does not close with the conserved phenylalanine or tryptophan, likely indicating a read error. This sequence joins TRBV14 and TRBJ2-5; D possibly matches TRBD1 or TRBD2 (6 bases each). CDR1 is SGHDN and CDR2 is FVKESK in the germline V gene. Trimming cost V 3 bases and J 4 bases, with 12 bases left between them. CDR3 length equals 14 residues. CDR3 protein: CASSQDSGLETQYL. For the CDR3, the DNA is TGTGCCAGCAGCCAGGACAGCGGGCTAGAGACCCAGTACCTC.

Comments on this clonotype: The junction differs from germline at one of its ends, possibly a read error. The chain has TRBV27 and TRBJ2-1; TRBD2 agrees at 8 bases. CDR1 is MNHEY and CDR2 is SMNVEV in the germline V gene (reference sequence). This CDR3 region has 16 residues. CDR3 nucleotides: TGTGCCAGCAGTTTATCGCGAGCGGGGGCCTACAATGAGCAATTCTTC. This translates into CASSLSRAGAYNEQFF.

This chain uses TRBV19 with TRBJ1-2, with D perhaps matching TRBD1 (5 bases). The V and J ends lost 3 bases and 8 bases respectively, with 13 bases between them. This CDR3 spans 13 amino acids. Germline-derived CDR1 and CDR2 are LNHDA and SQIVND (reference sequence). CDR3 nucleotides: TGTGCCAGTAGTATTTCGGGGCTGGACGGCTACACCTTC. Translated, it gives CASSISGLDGYTF.

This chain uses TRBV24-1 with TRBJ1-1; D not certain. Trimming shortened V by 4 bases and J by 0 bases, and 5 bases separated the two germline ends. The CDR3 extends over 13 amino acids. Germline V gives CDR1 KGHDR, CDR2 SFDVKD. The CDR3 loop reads CATSDGLNTEAFF. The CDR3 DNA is TGTGCCACCAGTGACGGTCTGAACACTGAAGCTTTCTTT.

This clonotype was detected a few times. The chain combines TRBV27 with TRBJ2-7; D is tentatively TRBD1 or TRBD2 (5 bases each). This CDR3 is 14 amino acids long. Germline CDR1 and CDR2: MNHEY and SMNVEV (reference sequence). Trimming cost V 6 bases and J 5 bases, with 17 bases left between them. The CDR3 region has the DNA TGTGCCAGCAGATACCGGGACCAACCTGACGAGCAGTACTTC. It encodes CASRYRDQPDEQYF.